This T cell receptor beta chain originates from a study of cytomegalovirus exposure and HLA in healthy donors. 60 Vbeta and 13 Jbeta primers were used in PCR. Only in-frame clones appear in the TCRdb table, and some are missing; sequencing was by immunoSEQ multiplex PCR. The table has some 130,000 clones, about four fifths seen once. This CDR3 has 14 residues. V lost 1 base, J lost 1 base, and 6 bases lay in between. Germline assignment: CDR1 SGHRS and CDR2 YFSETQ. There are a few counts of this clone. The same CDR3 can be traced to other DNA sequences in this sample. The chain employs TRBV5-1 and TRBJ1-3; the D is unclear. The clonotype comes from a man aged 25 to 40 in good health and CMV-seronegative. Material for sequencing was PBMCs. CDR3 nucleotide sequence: TGCGCCAGCAGCTTGTCAGTTTCTGGAAACACCATATATTTT. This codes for CASSLSVSGNTIYF.